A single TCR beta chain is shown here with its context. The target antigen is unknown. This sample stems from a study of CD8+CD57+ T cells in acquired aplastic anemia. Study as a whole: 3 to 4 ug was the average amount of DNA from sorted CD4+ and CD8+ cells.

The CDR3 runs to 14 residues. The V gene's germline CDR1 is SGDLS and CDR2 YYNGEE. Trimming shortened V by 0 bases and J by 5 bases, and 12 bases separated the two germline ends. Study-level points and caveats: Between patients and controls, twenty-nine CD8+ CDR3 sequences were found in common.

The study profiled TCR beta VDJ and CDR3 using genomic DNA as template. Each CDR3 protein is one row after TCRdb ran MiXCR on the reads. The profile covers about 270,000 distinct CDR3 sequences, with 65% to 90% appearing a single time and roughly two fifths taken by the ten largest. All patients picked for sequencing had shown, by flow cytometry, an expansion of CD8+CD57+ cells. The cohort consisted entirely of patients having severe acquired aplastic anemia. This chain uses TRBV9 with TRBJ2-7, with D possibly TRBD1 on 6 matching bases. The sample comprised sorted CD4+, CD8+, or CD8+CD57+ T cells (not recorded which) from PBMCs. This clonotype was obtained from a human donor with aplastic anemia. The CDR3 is CASSVGGWGHEQYF. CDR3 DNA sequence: TGTGCCAGCAGCGTAGGGGGCTGGGGGCACGAGCAGTACTTC.